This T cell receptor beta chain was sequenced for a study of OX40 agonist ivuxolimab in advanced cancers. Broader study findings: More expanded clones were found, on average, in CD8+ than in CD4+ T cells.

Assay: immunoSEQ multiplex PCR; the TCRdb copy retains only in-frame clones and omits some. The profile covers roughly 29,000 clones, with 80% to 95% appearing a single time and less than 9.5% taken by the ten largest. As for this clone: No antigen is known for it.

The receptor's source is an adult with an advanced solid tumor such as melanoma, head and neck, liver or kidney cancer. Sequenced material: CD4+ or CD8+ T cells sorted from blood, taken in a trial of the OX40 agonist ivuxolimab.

As DNA, the CDR3 is TGTGCCAGCAGTTTATCGTCAGGGTTTGGTCAGCCCCAGCATTTT. Protein: CASSLSSGFGQPQHF. This chain joins TRBV27 and TRBJ1-5; D possibly corresponds to TRBD1 (5 bases). The CDR3 extends over 15 amino acids. Germline lookup yields CDR1 MNHEY and CDR2 SMNVEV (reference sequence). V gave up 0 bases and J gave up 6 bases, with 12 bases separating them.